One sample yielded the 15 T cell receptor beta chains listed below, sequenced in a study of T cells in Graves' hyperthyroidism and ophthalmopathy. Using RNA transcripts as the source, TCR beta CDR3 regions were amplified. First-round RT-PCR of the TCR CDR3 relied on the HTBI primer set. TCRdb analysed the multiplex PCR reads with MiXCR anew, one entry per CDR3 protein. The table lists fewer than 650,000 distinct CDR3 sequences, 12% to 15% of them singletons, with 6.5% to 9% in the top ten. Sequenced sample: blood. All receptors derive from a woman younger than 30 with Graves' ophthalmopathy.

The chain links TRBV6-5 to TRBJ1-1, with D unresolved. V was trimmed by 0 bases and J by 1 base, leaving 9 bases between them. CDR3 length equals 15 residues. Per germline, CDR1 MNHEY and CDR2 SVGAGI. In DNA, the CDR3 is TGTGCCAGCAGTTACTCTGACACGGCGAACACTGAAGCTTTCTTT. This gives the protein CASSYSDTANTEAFF.

This clonotype came up many times. The rearrangement links TRBV9 to TRBJ2-3; no reliable D call. Trimming cost V 4 bases and J 2 bases, with 17 bases left between them. Germline lookup yields CDR1 SGDLS and CDR2 YYNGEE. This CDR3 has 16 amino acids. The CDR3 bases are TGTGCCAGCAGCCCCCGGCAGGCCCAGGTCACAGATACGCAGTATTTT. It codes for CASSPRQAQVTDTQYF.

This clonotype was counted many times. DNA of the CDR3: TGTGCCAGCAGCCAGGGACAGGCCAACTACGAGCAGTACTTC. This gives the protein CASSQGQANYEQYF. The chain couples TRBV3-1 to TRBJ2-7; TRBD1 agrees at 8 bases. CDR1 is LGHDT and CDR2 is YNNKEL in the germline V gene (reference sequence). V trimming: 3 bases; J trimming: 3 bases; junction bases outside the gene matches: 4. The CDR3 runs 14 residues.

This clonotype was observed a single time. This chain uses TRBV4-2 with TRBJ1-2; possibly TRBD1 for D (6 bases). Per germline, CDR1 LGHNA and CDR2 YNFKEQ. The V end lost 1 base, the J end lost 13 bases, and 22 bases lay between the germline ends. CDR3 length equals 15 residues. The DNA of the CDR3 is TGTGCCAGCAGCCAAGCTTCGGGGCACCAGGGGCTACCCACCTTC. Translating it yields CASSQASGHQGLPTF.

This clonotype was recorded a few times. The chain uses TRBV19 and TRBJ2-1, with 7 bases matching TRBD2. The ends lost 4 bases at V and 2 bases at J; junction bases unmatched: 5. The CDR3 loop spans 15 amino acids. Germline-derived CDR1 and CDR2 are LNHDA and SQIVND (reference sequence). The CDR3: CASSRIAGPYNEQFF. In DNA, the CDR3 is TGTGCCAGTAGTAGAATAGCGGGTCCCTACAATGAGCAGTTCTTC.

This clonotype has a count of ten or more. This chain uses TRBV6-2 or TRBV6-3 with TRBJ2-2; D gene ambiguous. The CDR3 is made up of 16 amino acids. Germline V lookup: CDR1 MNHEY, CDR2 SVGEGT. Trimming shortened V by 7 bases and J by 1 base, and 16 bases separated the two germline ends. The CDR3 reads CASTDWADRNTGELFF. The CDR3 DNA is TGTGCCAGCACCGACTGGGCGGACCGGAACACCGGGGAGCTGTTTTTT.

This clonotype was seen many times. V gene TRBV6-1 combines with J gene TRBJ2-3; tentatively, D is TRBD1 (6 bases). Germline loops: CDR1 MNHNS, CDR2 SASEGT. Trimming cost V 6 bases and J 3 bases, with 19 bases left between them. CDR3 size: 16 residues. DNA for the CDR3: TGTGCCAGCAGCCGAGCCAGGACAGAGAATACAGATACGCAGTATTTT. Its translation is CASSRARTENTDTQYF.

There are many counts of this clonotype. V and J are TRBV12-3 or TRBV12-4 and TRBJ2-3; 7 bases map to TRBD2. This CDR3 is 15 amino acids long. V lost 0 bases to trimming and J lost 5 bases; unmatched junction nucleotides: 5. As DNA, the CDR3 is TGTGCCAGCAGTTTAGCCAGCGGGAAAGGAGATACGCAGTATTTT. Translating it yields CASSLASGKGDTQYF.

This clonotype has just a few counts. The V call is TRBV24-1, the J call TRBJ2-1; D might be TRBD1 or TRBD2, each matching 5 bases. Germline CDR1 and CDR2: KGHDR and SFDVKD. V was trimmed by 1 base and J by 8 bases, leaving 8 bases between them. The CDR3 spans 13 residues. The CDR3 sequence: CATSDLWGHEQFF. In DNA form, the CDR3 reads TGTGCCACCAGTGATTTATGGGGACATGAGCAGTTCTTC.

This clonotype appeared many times. The J gene is TRBJ2-7, the V gene TRBV27; 8 bases fit TRBD1. CDR1 and CDR2 (germline): MNHEY, SMNVEV (reference sequence). CDR3 size: 15 residues. The J segment lost 3 bases and the V segment lost 5 bases, leaving 9 bases of the junction unmatched. Written as DNA, the CDR3 is TGTGCCAGCAGTAGGGGACAGGTACAAATCTACGAGCAGTACTTC. Residues: CASSRGQVQIYEQYF.

The rearrangement joins TRBV5-1 to TRBJ2-5; 10 nucleotides match TRBD2. Germline CDR1 reads SGHRS; CDR2 reads YFSETQ. The V segment lost 4 bases and the J segment 5 bases; nucleotides outside the gene matches: 5. The length of the CDR3 is 14 residues. CDR3 nucleotides: TGCGCCAGCAGCCGGGAGCGGGAGGGGGAGACCCAGTACTTC. It yields the protein CASSREREGETQYF.

This clonotype was recorded at least ten times. J is TRBJ2-7 and V is TRBV11-2, with 9 bases identical to TRBD1. J was trimmed by 2 bases and V by 0 bases; bases with no gene match: 2. Per germline, CDR1 SGHAT and CDR2 FQNNGV. The CDR3 has 15 residues. The CDR3 DNA is TGTGCCAGCAGCTTAGAGACAGGGGGAACCTACGAGCAGTACTTC. It yields the protein CASSLETGGTYEQYF. Combining the CDR3 with reference TRBV11-2 and TRBJ2-7 gives the whole variable domain EAGVAQSPRYKIIEKRQSVAFWCNPISGHATLYWYQQILGQGPKLLIQFQNNGVVDDSQLPKDRFSAERLKGVDSTLKIQPAKLEDSAVYLCASSLETGGTYEQYFGPGTRLTVT.

This clonotype was detected ten times or more. The chain combines TRBV2 with TRBJ1-2; 11 nucleotides match TRBD1. The J segment lost 8 bases and the V segment lost 1 base, leaving 3 bases of the junction unmatched. The CDR3 has 14 residues. Germline CDR1 SNHLY, CDR2 FYNNEI. DNA of the CDR3: TGTGCCAGCAGTGAAGGGGACAGGGGGAGCGGCTACACCTTC. The encoded protein is CASSEGDRGSGYTF. The variable domain in full, completed from reference TRBV2 and TRBJ1-2, reads EPEVTQTPSHQVTQMGQEVILRCVPISNHLYFYWYRQILGQKVEFLVSFYNNEISEKSEIFDDQFSVERPDGSNFTLKIRSTKLEDSAMYFCASSEGDRGSGYTFGSGTRLTVV.

This clonotype was found many times. The rearrangement links TRBV6-2 or TRBV6-3 to TRBJ2-1, with 9 bases fitting TRBD2. There are 14 residues in the CDR3. The junction had 5 bases not matched to a gene; V was cut back by 7 bases and J by 4 bases. CDR1 is MNHEY, CDR2 SVGEGT, per germline. The CDR3 region is CASTMTSGYNEQFF. CDR3 sequence (DNA): TGTGCCAGCACAATGACTAGCGGTTACAATGAGCAGTTCTTC.

The chain has TRBV5-5 and TRBJ2-4, with D perhaps matching TRBD1 or TRBD2 (5 bases each). The V end was cut by 4 bases, the J end by 5 bases, with 16 bases between. The CDR3 length is 15 residues. From germline, CDR1 is SGHKS and CDR2 YYEKEE (reference sequence). CDR3 DNA: TGTGCCAGCAGCGAGGGGTCTCGCATTCAAAACATTCAGTACTTC. Its protein product is CASSEGSRIQNIQYF.